These T cell receptor beta chains were read from a single sample in a study of T cell repertoires in cytomegalovirus infection. One entry per CDR3 protein, called by TCRdb with MiXCR from the reads. The table lists hundreds of thousands of distinct CDR3 sequences, 9.6% of them singletons. The sequencing sample was made of PBMCs. All receptors derive from a human donor in good health (CMV status not recorded). Some clones in this sample may be carry-over from other donors' samples. Each CDR3 is given with its conserved first and last residue. Each record gives: V gene, clone size, J gene, D gene, CDR3 DNA, CDR3 protein. A D gene is named only where the DNA matches it firmly. Some rows have no size entry. The others give once, few or many, or a class for an expanded clone.

v_gene: TRBV25-1; abundance: many; j_gene: TRBJ1-1; d_gene: .; CDR3nt: TGTGCCAGCAGTGAACAGGGGAAAAACACTGAAGCTTTCTTT; CDR3aa: CASSEQGKNTEAFF
v_gene: TRBV20-1; abundance: .; j_gene: TRBJ2-7; d_gene: TRBD2; CDR3nt: TGCAGTGCAACCCAGCGGGGGCCCTACGAGCAGTACTTC; CDR3aa: CSATQRGPYEQYF
v_gene: TRBV7-2; abundance: many; j_gene: TRBJ2-3; d_gene: .; CDR3nt: TGTGCCAGCCGGTGGTCTAGCACAGATACGCAGTATTTT; CDR3aa: CASRWSSTDTQYF
v_gene: TRBV5-6; abundance: many; j_gene: TRBJ2-1; d_gene: .; CDR3nt: TGTGCCAGCAGCTTGGCCGACTTCCGGGGGTACAATGAGCAGTTCTTC; CDR3aa: CASSLADFRGYNEQFF
v_gene: TRBV7-2; abundance: many; j_gene: TRBJ1-2; d_gene: .; CDR3nt: TGTGCCAGCAGCTTAGGTTACCGGGGGATCAGCTACACCTTC; CDR3aa: CASSLGYRGISYTF
v_gene: TRBV10-3; abundance: .; j_gene: TRBJ1-1; d_gene: .; CDR3nt: TGTGCCATCAGTGAGCAGGACAACGAGAACACTGAAGCTTTCTTT; CDR3aa: CAISEQDNENTEAFF
v_gene: TRBV7-9; abundance: .; j_gene: TRBJ1-4; d_gene: .; CDR3nt: TGTGCCAGCAGCCGTTTGGGGGGCCCGCTGGCCCCGGAGAAACTGTTTTTT; CDR3aa: CASSRLGGPLAPEKLFF
v_gene: TRBV7-9; abundance: many; j_gene: TRBJ1-4; d_gene: .; CDR3nt: TGTGCCAGCAGCTTAAGCACCGCAACTAATGAAAAACTGTTTTTT; CDR3aa: CASSLSTATNEKLFF
v_gene: TRBV28; abundance: many; j_gene: TRBJ2-3; d_gene: .; CDR3nt: TGTGCCAGCAGTCAGCCGCCCATGTCCCCCACAGATACGCAGTATTTT; CDR3aa: CASSQPPMSPTDTQYF
v_gene: TRBV20-1; abundance: .; j_gene: TRBJ2-5; d_gene: TRBD1; CDR3nt: TGCAGTGCTAGGATTGGGACAGACCTTTGGGGGACCCAGTACTTC; CDR3aa: CSARIGTDLWGTQYF
v_gene: TRBV20-1; abundance: many; j_gene: TRBJ2-5; d_gene: .; CDR3nt: TGCAGTGCTACATTACAGGGCAGGGAGACCCAGTACTTC; CDR3aa: CSATLQGRETQYF
v_gene: TRBV28; abundance: .; j_gene: TRBJ1-1; d_gene: .; CDR3nt: TGTGCCAGCAGTTCGGGACTTAGGGGCACTGAAGCTTTCTTT; CDR3aa: CASSSGLRGTEAFF
v_gene: TRBV7-6; abundance: many; j_gene: TRBJ2-1; d_gene: TRBD1; CDR3nt: TGTGCCAGCAGCTTCCGGGACAGGGGCTACAATGAGCAGTTCTTC; CDR3aa: CASSFRDRGYNEQFF
v_gene: TRBV29-1; abundance: many; j_gene: TRBJ1-2; d_gene: .; CDR3nt: TGCAGCGTTGATAAGGGCTACACCTTC; CDR3aa: CSVDKGYTF
v_gene: TRBV7-2; abundance: many; j_gene: TRBJ1-5; d_gene: .; CDR3nt: TGTGCCAGCAGCTTAGGTCGGGGACAGCCCCAGCATTTT; CDR3aa: CASSLGRGQPQHF
v_gene: TRBV28; abundance: many; j_gene: TRBJ2-5; d_gene: .; CDR3nt: TGTGCCAGCAGTTTCGTGACAGTTCAAGAGACCCAGTACTTC; CDR3aa: CASSFVTVQETQYF
v_gene: TRBV7-2; abundance: many; j_gene: TRBJ1-2; d_gene: .; CDR3nt: TGTGCCAGCAGCTCACAGTGGGGGATCACAGGCGGCTACACCTTC; CDR3aa: CASSSQWGITGGYTF
v_gene: TRBV7-9; abundance: many; j_gene: TRBJ1-1; d_gene: .; CDR3nt: TGTGCCAGCAGTTCGTACACTGAAGCTTTCTTT; CDR3aa: CASSSYTEAFF
v_gene: TRBV28; abundance: many; j_gene: TRBJ1-4; d_gene: .; CDR3nt: TGTGCCAGCGGAAGGGAAAAACTGTTTTTT; CDR3aa: CASGREKLFF
v_gene: TRBV7-9; abundance: many; j_gene: TRBJ2-1; d_gene: .; CDR3nt: TGTGCCAGCAGCCGACGGGCGGGGAAGAGCTCCTACAATGAGCAGTTCTTC; CDR3aa: CASSRRAGKSSYNEQFF
v_gene: TRBV20-1; abundance: many; j_gene: TRBJ2-5; d_gene: TRBD1; CDR3nt: TGCAGTGCTAGATCCGGGACAGGGCGGCGAGAGACCCAGTACTTC; CDR3aa: CSARSGTGRRETQYF
v_gene: TRBV29-1; abundance: .; j_gene: TRBJ2-5; d_gene: TRBD2; CDR3nt: TGCAGCGTCCGAGGTGGTAGCGGGGGGACGGAGACCCAGTACTTC; CDR3aa: CSVRGGSGGTETQYF
v_gene: TRBV7-2; abundance: many; j_gene: TRBJ2-5; d_gene: TRBD2; CDR3nt: TGTGCCAGCAGCTCGCCGCGGGGGGCCGGAGAGACCCAGTACTTC; CDR3aa: CASSSPRGAGETQYF
v_gene: TRBV29-1; abundance: few; j_gene: TRBJ1-2; d_gene: .; CDR3nt: TGCAGCGTGATAGGGACAAATGGCTACACCTTC; CDR3aa: CSVIGTNGYTF
v_gene: TRBV7-2; abundance: many; j_gene: TRBJ2-1; d_gene: .; CDR3nt: TGTGCCAGCAGCTTCCCCTCCTACAATGAGCAGTTCTTC; CDR3aa: CASSFPSYNEQFF
v_gene: TRBV9; abundance: few; j_gene: TRBJ1-2; d_gene: TRBD1; CDR3nt: TGTGCCAGCAGCACCGGACAGGGGGCCGGCTATGGCTACACCTTC; CDR3aa: CASSTGQGAGYGYTF
v_gene: TRBV4-3; abundance: many; j_gene: TRBJ1-1; d_gene: .; CDR3nt: TGCGCCAGCAGCCAATTACAAGGATATGAAGCTTTCTTT; CDR3aa: CASSQLQGYEAFF
v_gene: TRBV7-2; abundance: many; j_gene: TRBJ2-5; d_gene: TRBD2; CDR3nt: TGTGCCAGCAGCTCGGGACTAGCGGGGCCAGTGGAGACCCAGTACTTC; CDR3aa: CASSSGLAGPVETQYF
v_gene: TRBV29-1; abundance: few; j_gene: TRBJ1-1; d_gene: TRBD1; CDR3nt: TGCAGCGTTGCCCCGGGACAGAGTACTGAAGCTTTCTTT; CDR3aa: CSVAPGQSTEAFF
v_gene: TRBV7-9; abundance: medium-sized; j_gene: TRBJ1-5; d_gene: .; CDR3nt: TGTGCCAGCAGCTTAGGGAATCAGCCCCAGCATTTT; CDR3aa: CASSLGNQPQHF
v_gene: TRBV18; abundance: few; j_gene: TRBJ2-3; d_gene: .; CDR3nt: TGTGCCAGCTCACCACCGACGGGGACTAGCACAGATACGCAGTATTTT; CDR3aa: CASSPPTGTSTDTQYF
v_gene: TRBV28; abundance: few; j_gene: TRBJ1-2; d_gene: .; CDR3nt: TGTGCCAGCAGTTTAAGCAGCGGATTCTATGGCTACACCTTC; CDR3aa: CASSLSSGFYGYTF
v_gene: TRBV9; abundance: .; j_gene: TRBJ2-2; d_gene: .; CDR3nt: TGTGCCAGCAGCGTAGCTACGAGCGGGACCGGGGAGCTGTTTTTT; CDR3aa: CASSVATSGTGELFF
v_gene: TRBV20-1; abundance: few; j_gene: TRBJ1-2; d_gene: .; CDR3nt: TGCAGTGCTAGAGTCGGGGGAGAACACTATGGCTACACCTTC; CDR3aa: CSARVGGEHYGYTF
v_gene: TRBV7-9; abundance: few; j_gene: TRBJ2-2; d_gene: .; CDR3nt: TGTGCCAGCAGCCAAGGGGAGACCGCGAACACCGGGGAGCTGTTTTTT; CDR3aa: CASSQGETANTGELFF
v_gene: TRBV20-1; abundance: many; j_gene: TRBJ1-4; d_gene: .; CDR3nt: TGCAGTGCTAGAGTTATGACAGCCGGGTGGGAAAAACTGTTTTTT; CDR3aa: CSARVMTAGWEKLFF
v_gene: TRBV6-5; abundance: many; j_gene: TRBJ2-5; d_gene: .; CDR3nt: TGTGCCAGCAGTTACTCGGGGGAGACCCAGTACTTC; CDR3aa: CASSYSGETQYF
v_gene: TRBV7-6; abundance: many; j_gene: TRBJ1-1; d_gene: TRBD1; CDR3nt: TGTGCCAGCAGCCCGACCGGGACAGAGAACACTGAAGCTTTCTTT; CDR3aa: CASSPTGTENTEAFF
v_gene: TRBV6-2/TRBV6-3; abundance: many; j_gene: TRBJ2-5; d_gene: .; CDR3nt: TGTGCCAGCAGGAACTCCCGGGGGCTGGGGACCCAGTACTTC; CDR3aa: CASRNSRGLGTQYF
v_gene: TRBV7-2; abundance: many; j_gene: TRBJ1-5; d_gene: .; CDR3nt: TGTGCCAGCAGCCCCTGGAGCAATCAGCCCCAGCATTTT; CDR3aa: CASSPWSNQPQHF
v_gene: TRBV5-4; abundance: .; j_gene: TRBJ2-7; d_gene: TRBD2; CDR3nt: TGTGCCAGCAGCTTGGGCCGGGGGGGCCCTGGGAATCTCTACGAGCAGTACTTC; CDR3aa: CASSLGRGGPGNLYEQYF
v_gene: TRBV3-1; abundance: .; j_gene: TRBJ2-7; d_gene: TRBD1; CDR3nt: TGTGCCAGCAGCCACACCGGGACAGGGCGTTACGAGCAGTACTTC; CDR3aa: CASSHTGTGRYEQYF
v_gene: TRBV20-1; abundance: many; j_gene: TRBJ2-1; d_gene: .; CDR3nt: TGCAGTGCTAGTAGCGGACAGGCCAACTCCTACAATGAGCAGTTCTTC; CDR3aa: CSASSGQANSYNEQFF
v_gene: TRBV7-9; abundance: many; j_gene: TRBJ2-3; d_gene: TRBD1; CDR3nt: TGTGCCAGCAGCCTGAAGGGGGCCACCACAGATACGCAGTATTTT; CDR3aa: CASSLKGATTDTQYF